This T cell receptor beta chain came from a study of T cell repertoires in cytomegalovirus infection. Across the study: TCR beta signatures that were public indicated CMV infection and matching HLA type. Whole-study findings and limits: The cumulative frequency of public TCR beta families identified carriers of CMV plus the relevant HLA.

Points on this clonotype: Its antigen is unknown.

TCRdb ran MiXCR on the reads and lists one entry per CDR3 protein. The sample lists more than 650,000 distinct CDR3 sequences; 35% to 45% were seen once. The V gene's germline CDR1 is SGHNT and CDR2 YYREEE (reference sequence). After removal of 0 bases from V and 4 bases from J, the junction contained 13 bases not matched to a gene. The CDR3 is 19 residues long. This receptor was obtained from a human donor in good health (CMV status not recorded). Some clones in this sample may be carry-over from other donors' samples. The specimen was PBMCs. J is TRBJ2-3 and V is TRBV5-4; TRBD2 matches 11 bases. CDR3 nucleotides: TGTGCCAGCAGCTTGGAAGGGCGCCCACTAGCGGGAGAGGCAGATACGCAGTATTTT. It codes for CASSLEGRPLAGEADTQYF.